This section outlines one T cell receptor beta chain sequence together with its context. The repertoire was sequenced with immunoSEQ multiplex PCR; TCRdb's copy has only in-frame clones and lacks some. The sample has about 65,000 clones, approximately 94% seen once; the top ten hold 2.5% to 3%. The data derive from a study of blood T cell repertoires in COVID-19. Study background: T cells, B-cell-depleted T cells, or PBMCs provided the cDNA or gDNA that served as material.

The sequencing input was peripheral blood. This sequence originates from a man between 65 and 80 years old with active COVID-19.

The CDR3 loop reads CASSPSGRGGVTDTQYF. In DNA form, the CDR3 reads TGTGCCAGCAGCCCTAGTGGGCGGGGGGGCGTCACAGATACGCAGTATTTT. V and J are TRBV7-2 and TRBJ2-3; TRBD2 matches 9 bases. CDR3 length: 17 amino acids. With V trimmed by 5 bases and J by 2 bases, 11 bases remained unmatched. CDR1 SGHTA and CDR2 FQGNSA come from the germline V gene.